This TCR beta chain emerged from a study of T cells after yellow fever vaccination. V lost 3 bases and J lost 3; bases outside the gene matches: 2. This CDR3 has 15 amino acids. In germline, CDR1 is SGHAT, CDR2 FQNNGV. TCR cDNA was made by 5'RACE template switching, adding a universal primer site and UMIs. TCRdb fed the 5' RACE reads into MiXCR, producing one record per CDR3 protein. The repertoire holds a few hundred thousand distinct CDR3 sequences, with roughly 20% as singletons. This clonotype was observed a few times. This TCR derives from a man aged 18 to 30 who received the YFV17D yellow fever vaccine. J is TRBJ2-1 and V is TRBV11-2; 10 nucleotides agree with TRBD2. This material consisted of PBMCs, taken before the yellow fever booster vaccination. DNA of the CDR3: TGTGCCAGCAGCTTTGAGCGGGGGGGCTACAATGAGCAGTTCTTC. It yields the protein CASSFERGGYNEQFF.